This TCR beta chain was recovered during a study of radiation and T cells in renal cell carcinoma. Study as a whole: Nephrectomy followed 15 Gy stereotactic body radiation by 4 weeks. Study outcomes and limitations: In blood, top tumor clones expanded by 2 weeks, shrinking by 4. Without pretreatment biopsies, baseline tumor clonotype presence was undetermined.

CDR3 length: 17 residues. Germline V gene sequence: CDR1 SEHNR, CDR2 FQNEAQ (reference sequence). V gave up 5 bases and J gave up 3 bases; unmatched junction bases: 6. Sample time point: blood 2 weeks post-SBRT. Treatment indicated: 15 Gy SBRT to primary tumor, nephrectomy 4 weeks later. This renal cell carcinoma was of the clear cell type. This clone occurred once. Its antigen remains unknown. Sequenced by immunoSEQ multiplex PCR; TCRdb stores in-frame clones only, minus some. The sample holds 70,000 or so clones, 82% seen once. This TCR derives from a man in his sixties with renal cell carcinoma. The sequencing used blood, collected from a patient whose treatment included radiotherapy and nephrectomy. The V gene is TRBV7-9, the J gene TRBJ2-3, with TRBD2 identical over 15 bases. CDR3 DNA: TGTGCCAGCAGCCCCGGACTAGCGGGAGGGGTGACAGATACGCAGTATTTT. It translates to CASSPGLAGGVTDTQYF. Supplemented by reference TRBV7-9 and TRBJ2-3, the full variable domain reads DTGVSQNPRHKITKRGQNVTFRCDPISEHNRLYWYRQTLGQGPEFLTYFQNEAQLEKSRLLSDRFSAERPKGSFSTLEIQRTEQGDSAMYLCASSPGLAGGVTDTQYFGPGTRLTVL.